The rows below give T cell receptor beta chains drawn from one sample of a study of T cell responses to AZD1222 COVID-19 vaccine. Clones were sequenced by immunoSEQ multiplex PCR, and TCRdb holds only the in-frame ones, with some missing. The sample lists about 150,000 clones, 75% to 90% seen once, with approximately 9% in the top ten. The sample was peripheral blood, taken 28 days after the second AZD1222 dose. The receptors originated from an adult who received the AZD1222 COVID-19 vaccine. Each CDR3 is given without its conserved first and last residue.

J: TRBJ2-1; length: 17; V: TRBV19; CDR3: ASSMGLAGGRPLGDEQF
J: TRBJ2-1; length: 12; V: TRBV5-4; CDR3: ASSRRSSYNEQF
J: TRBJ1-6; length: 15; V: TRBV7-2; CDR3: ASSLERISSYNSPLH
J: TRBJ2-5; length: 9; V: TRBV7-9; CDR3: ASSPMATQY
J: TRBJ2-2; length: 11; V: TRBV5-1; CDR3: ASSLRRFGELF
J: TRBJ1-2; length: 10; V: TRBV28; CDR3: ASGNFNYGYT
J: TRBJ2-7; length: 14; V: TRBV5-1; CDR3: ATSNGGLAGTYEQY
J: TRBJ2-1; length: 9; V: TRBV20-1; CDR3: SAPAHNEQF
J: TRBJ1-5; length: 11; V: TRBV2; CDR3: ASRGTGRQPQH
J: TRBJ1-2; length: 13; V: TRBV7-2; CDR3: ASSLTFGGDYGYT
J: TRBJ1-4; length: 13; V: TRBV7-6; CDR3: ASRKGGQTNEKLF
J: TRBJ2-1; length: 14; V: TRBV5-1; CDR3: ASSWMGLAGGNEQF
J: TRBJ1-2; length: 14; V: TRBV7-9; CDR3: ASSLLRTGRDYGYT
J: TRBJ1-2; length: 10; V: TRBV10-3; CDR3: AIEGQGVGYT
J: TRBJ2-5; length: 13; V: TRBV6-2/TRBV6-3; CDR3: ASSTSAGGQETQY
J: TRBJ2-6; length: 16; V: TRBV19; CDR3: ASRSGLLGSSGANVLT
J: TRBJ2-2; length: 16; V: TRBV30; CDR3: AWISYRSATSNTGELF